Each of the 8 T cell receptor beta chains below was sequenced from the same sample in a study of blood T cell repertoires in COVID-19 (dated by TCRdb to the early 2020s). Library preparation employed the immunoSEQ multiplex PCR assay. TCRdb retrieved this table from immuneACCESS and kept in-frame rearrangements only. Not all clones are present; in checked studies, unresolved V genes account for under half, and no reason is known for the remainder. The sample includes 350,000 to 500,000 clones, with approximately 91% observed a single time. Less than 1.5% of the sample rests with the top ten. The sample was PBMCs or T cells enriched from blood (not recorded which). The receptors stem from a woman in her late teens or twenties who had been exposed to COVID-19.

This clone was observed a single time. The V gene is TRBV6-5, the J gene TRBJ2-5; 10 nucleotides align to TRBD1. The V and J ends lost 6 bases and 6 bases, in that order; junction bases with no gene match: 10. The CDR3 covers 15 residues. Looked up from germline, CDR1 is MNHEY and CDR2 is SVGAGI. The CDR3 region has the DNA TGTGCCAGCAGGGGGGGGGACAGGGGAGAAAAGACCCAGTACTTC. Protein sequence: CASRGGDRGEKTQYF.

As DNA, the CDR3 is TGTGCCAGCAGCACCCCCTGCAGGACAGGGCTTGCAACTAATGAAAAACTGTTTTTT. Amino acid sequence: CASSTPCRTGLATNEKLFF. This chain links TRBV21-1 with TRBJ1-4; the D segment call TRBD1 is taken from the table without a DNA check. TRBV21-1 is termed a pseudogene. CDR3 length equals 19 residues.

In DNA, the CDR3 is TGTGCCAGCCTAGGCGGGTTAACCCATCAGCCCCAGCATTTT. It translates to CASLGGLTHQPQHF. The chain combines TRBV28 with TRBJ1-5; D remains ambiguous. The CDR3 is 14 amino acids. With 8 bases removed from V and 5 bases from J, the gap between germline ends came to 16 bases. CDR1 is MDHEN, CDR2 SYDVKM, per germline.

The V and J genes are TRBV30 and TRBJ2-3, with a possible D match to TRBD2 (7 bases). Trimming pared 4 bases from V and 4 bases from J, leaving 21 bases between. This CDR3 comprises 16 residues. Germline CDR1 reads GTSNPN; CDR2 reads SVGIG (reference sequence). The CDR3 protein is CAWNRGGPRVPDTQYF. Written as DNA, the CDR3 is TGTGCCTGGAATCGCGGGGGCCCGAGGGTCCCAGATACGCAGTATTTT.

The chain combines TRBV28 with TRBJ2-3; 8 positions match TRBD2. V lost 3 bases and J lost 2; bases outside the gene matches: 1. Germline loops: CDR1 MDHEN, CDR2 SYDVKM. The CDR3 has 14 amino acids. The CDR3 DNA reads as TGTGCCAGCAGTTTCGGGAGGGCCACAGATACGCAGTATTTT. Translating it yields CASSFGRATDTQYF.

The chain links TRBV19 to TRBJ1-1; 9 bases are shared with TRBD1. CDR3 length: 15 residues. Losses at the gene ends were 4 bases for V and 1 base for J; bases not matched to a gene: 4. Looked up from germline, CDR1 is LNHDA and CDR2 is SQIVND (reference sequence). This CDR3 is CASSSLQGANTEAFF. CDR3 coding DNA: TGTGCCAGTAGTAGCTTACAGGGGGCGAACACTGAAGCTTTCTTT.

This chain links TRBV4-3 with TRBJ2-1; D remains unclear. The CDR3 length is 16 residues. Germline lookup yields CDR1 LGHNA and CDR2 YSLEER. V dropped 0 bases and J dropped 4 bases, with 13 bases sitting between them. CDR3 DNA sequence: TGCGCCAGCAGCCAAGACCAACTTCCGGTGTACAATGAGCAGTTCTTC. As protein: CASSQDQLPVYNEQFF.

The rearrangement joins TRBV4-1 to TRBJ2-3; D not resolved. Trimming removed 0 bases at V and 6 bases at J, with 10 bases between. Germline V gives CDR1 MGHRA, CDR2 YSYEKL. CDR3 length: 14 amino acids. The CDR3: CASSQDLVLDTQYF. CDR3 nucleotide sequence: TGCGCCAGCAGCCAAGATTTAGTATTGGATACGCAGTATTTT.